The next 6 T cell receptor beta chains were all read from a single sample in a study of T cell repertoires in cytomegalovirus infection (dated by TCRdb to the late 2010s). Taken with the paper, the label for treatment or condition translates to: in vitro stimulation with specific CMV peptide epitopes to enrich CMV-specific T cells. For these receptors, no antigen is known. Reads for this sample came from an Illumina HiSeq 1500. TCRdb reanalyzed the raw reads on its own, using fastp at Q25 for trimming and MiXCR for clone calling, and kept in-frame beta chains. Each entry is one CDR3 protein sequence, shown with its most common DNA and genes. Within this sample are around 710,000 distinct CDR3 sequences, with roughly 28% of them counted one time only. Of the sample, around 13% falls within the top ten clones. Sample: cultured CD8+ T cells from PBMCs, taken from culture after CMV antigen stimulation. The receptors derive from a human donor in good health (CMV status not recorded). Some clones in this sample may be carry-over from other donors' samples.

The chain uses TRBV11-2 and TRBJ2-5; possibly TRBD2 for D (5 bases). Per the germline V gene, CDR1 is SGHAT and CDR2 is FQNNGV. The CDR3 loop spans 14 amino acids. The V end lost 6 bases, the J end lost 5 bases, and 16 bases lay between the germline ends. The CDR3 spells CASSTGWSGETQYF. The CDR3 DNA follows: TGTGCCAGCAGTACGGGGTGGTCGGGGGAGACCCAGTACTTC.

The chain carries TRBV10-3 and TRBJ2-5; tentative D call: TRBD1 (6 bases). CDR1 and CDR2 (germline): ENHRY, SYGVKD. Trimming pared 10 bases from V and 2 bases from J, leaving 17 bases between. The CDR3 extends over 14 amino acids. This chain's CDR3 is CASAPQGNQETQYF. The CDR3 nucleotides read TGTGCCAGCGCGCCTCAGGGGAATCAAGAGACCCAGTACTTC.

The chain recombines TRBV7-6 with TRBJ1-2; D might be TRBD1 (5 bases). The CDR3 has 14 amino acids. The germline V gene encodes CDR1 SGHVS and CDR2 FNYEAQ. Trimming took 4 bases from V and 4 from J, leaving 13 bases between them. CDR3 residues: CASSSGIHVYGYTF. The CDR3 DNA reads TGTGCCAGCAGCTCAGGGATACACGTCTATGGCTACACCTTC.

This clonotype was observed many times. The rearrangement joins TRBV7-2 to TRBJ1-5; D not certain. V was trimmed by 1 base and J by 3 bases, leaving 10 bases between them. CDR1 and CDR2 (germline): SGHTA, FQGNSA. This CDR3 is 15 amino acids long. In nucleotides, the CDR3 is TGTGCCAGCAGCTTAGGGGTAGGGTACAATCAGCCCCAGCATTTT. Protein sequence: CASSLGVGYNQPQHF. Full variable domain (remainder filled in from reference TRBV7-2 and TRBJ1-5): GAGVSQSPSNKVTEKGKDVELRCDPISGHTALYWYRQSLGQGLEFLIYFQGNSAPDKSGLPSDRFSAERTGGSVSTLTIQRTQQEDSAVYLCASSLGVGYNQPQHFGDGTRLSIL.

V usage is TRBV4-1 and J usage is TRBJ1-1, with a weak D call TRBD1 (5 bases). The germline CDR1 and CDR2 sequences are MGHRA and YSYEKL. This CDR3 has 14 residues. V lost 5 bases to trimming and J lost 0 bases, with 10 bases between them. This CDR3 reads CASSFRDLNTEAFF. The CDR3 nucleotides read TGCGCCAGCAGCTTCCGGGACCTGAACACTGAAGCTTTCTTT.

This clonotype has just a few counts. The chain carries TRBV11-3 and TRBJ2-7; 7 bases line up with TRBD1. This CDR3 has 15 amino acids. The V segment lost 5 bases and the J segment 4 bases; nucleotides outside the gene matches: 11. CDR1 is SGHNT and CDR2 is YENEEA in the germline V gene. CDR3: CASSASTGVAYEQYF. The CDR3 region has the DNA TGTGCCAGCAGCGCATCCACAGGGGTTGCGTACGAGCAGTACTTC.